The rows below give T cell receptor beta chains drawn from one sample of a study of OX40 agonist ivuxolimab in advanced cancers. Some clones are missing from TCRdb's copy, which holds only in-frame ones; the method was immunoSEQ multiplex PCR. This sample has roughly 50,000 clones, with around 89% found just once. The material was CD4+ or CD8+ T cells sorted from blood, obtained in a trial of the OX40 agonist ivuxolimab. These receptors all stem from an adult with an advanced solid tumor such as melanoma, head and neck, liver or kidney cancer. The conserved cysteine and the conserved F or W are not part of the CDR3 here. Fields, in order: J gene, V gene, clone size, CDR3 protein. Expanded clones are given a class, and other clones once, few, many or no size at all.

.	TRBV7-8	.	ASIPEVGFYEQY
TRBJ2-3	TRBV5-8	.	ASSFSGSITSDTQY
TRBJ1-5	TRBV6-5	.	ASRNRDSNQPQH
TRBJ1-3	TRBV27	.	ASSPEPRDIGNTIY
TRBJ1-3	TRBV10-3	.	AISESDRYSGNTIY
TRBJ2-2	TRBV9	.	ASSVGRLNTGELF
TRBJ1-1	TRBV10-3	.	AIKGGTTEAF
TRBJ2-2	TRBV2	.	ASMSDLTGELF
TRBJ2-3	TRBV18	.	ASSPQLAGYSTDTQY
TRBJ2-5	TRBV10-3	once	AIQPETQETQY
TRBJ2-2	TRBV7-8	.	ASSYGLASAGELF
TRBJ1-2	TRBV19	once	ASSTSWRGTHEYGYT
TRBJ2-7	TRBV28	.	ASSLWAGDYEQY
TRBJ2-7	TRBV28	.	ASSPGLASSYEQY
TRBJ2-3	TRBV7-7	.	ASSRRDRGPGTQY
TRBJ2-3	TRBV2	.	ASRGYPSTDTQY
TRBJ2-7	TRBV6-5	once	ASSYSRGSYEQY
TRBJ2-7	TRBV4-1	.	ASSQLGDRSYEQY
TRBJ1-6	TRBV19	.	ASSITGGGSPLH
TRBJ1-1	TRBV19	.	ASSIYGTEAF
TRBJ2-7	TRBV7-2	.	ASSPGPGYEQY
TRBJ2-7	TRBV29-1	.	SVDSTGPSYEQY
TRBJ2-2	TRBV5-1	once	ASSFRDKNTGELF
TRBJ2-7	TRBV6-5	.	ASSFGPMLYEQY
.	TRBV2	.	ASRSAGGYEQY
TRBJ2-7	TRBV9	.	ASSVATGQGYEQY
TRBJ2-7	TRBV5-1	.	ASSLAGGQIYEQY
TRBJ2-6	TRBV6-5	once	ASSYSNSGANVLT
TRBJ2-3	TRBV27	.	ASSWWGGDTQY
TRBJ2-7	TRBV27	.	ASSFGREQY
TRBJ2-1	TRBV27	.	ASSLKVTLQNNEQF
TRBJ2-7	TRBV7-8	few	ASSPTSRQGNYEQY
TRBJ2-7	TRBV27	.	ASSLSGLAGAYEQY
TRBJ1-2	TRBV19	.	ASSQGAGGYT
TRBJ2-7	TRBV6-5	once	ASNEGDEQY
TRBJ1-1	TRBV10-2	.	ASSGTNTEAF
TRBJ2-1	TRBV6-5	.	ASSYDPGLAGEQF
TRBJ2-7	TRBV19	.	ASSIVTDGTYEQY
TRBJ2-1	TRBV7-9	.	ASSSTSGITYNEQF
TRBJ2-7	TRBV19	.	ASSKEDGESYEQY
TRBJ1-1	TRBV9	few	ASSGIPGQSNTEAF
TRBJ1-2	TRBV27	.	ASRTARNYGYT
TRBJ1-1	TRBV2	.	ASSLTGTIHTEAF
TRBJ2-1	TRBV19	.	ATCVYGGTDNEQF
TRBJ2-7	TRBV19	.	ASSLGGRTSYEQY
TRBJ1-5	TRBV2	.	ASSQGYDNQPQH
TRBJ2-1	TRBV7-8	.	ASSLEPLWGSSYNEQF
TRBJ2-7	TRBV4-2	.	ASSPGQGEGGEQY
TRBJ1-2	TRBV5-4	.	ASSLSRVYGYT
TRBJ1-1	TRBV7-9	once	ASSYGQGSYLNTEAF
TRBJ1-1	TRBV5-5	.	ASSFSAVTEAF
TRBJ2-7	TRBV19	.	ASSLGIPNEQY
TRBJ1-2	TRBV2	.	ARDKEGQGVIGYT
TRBJ2-2	TRBV7-3	.	ASSRTGMDTGELF
TRBJ2-7	TRBV5-3	few	ARSSVLQVHEGLAGVQVYEQY